One and the same sample provided the 27 T cell receptor beta chains below, sequenced in a study of shared clonotypes between healthy human individuals. Selected positively for CCR7 and CD45RO-negative, naive CD8 cells excluded terminally differentiated effector memory CD45RA+ cells. TCRdb keeps only in-frame clones here, not all; method: immunoSEQ multiplex PCR. The repertoire holds around 1,900,000 clones, with 85% to 95% as singletons. The sequenced sample consisted of naive CD8+ T cells from PBMCs. These TCRs come from a man aged 18-30 years in good health. Some clones in this sample may be carry-over from other donors' samples.

The chain links TRBV19 to TRBJ2-1, with 9 nucleotides matching TRBD1. V lost 6 bases, J lost 4 bases, and 7 bases stayed unmatched. Germline lookup yields CDR1 LNHDA and CDR2 SQIVND (reference sequence). This CDR3 has 15 residues. The CDR3 reads CASRPQGAGYNEQFF. The CDR3 region has the DNA TGTGCCAGTAGACCACAGGGGGCGGGATACAATGAGCAGTTCTTC. The variable domain in full, completed from reference TRBV19 and TRBJ2-1, reads DGGITQSPKYLFRKEGQNVTLSCEQNLNHDAMYWYRQDPGQGLRLIYYSQIVNDFQKGDIAEGYSVSREKKESFPLTVTSAQKNPTAFYLCASRPQGAGYNEQFFGPGTRLTVL.

This clone was found once. This CDR3 is also generated by other DNA sequences in the sample. Here the CDR3 reads CASSPGLFYEQYF. The DNA for the CDR3 is TGTGCCAGTAGTCCAGGACTTTTCTACGAGCAGTACTTC. The V gene is TRBV19, the J gene TRBJ2-7; tentative D call: TRBD2 (5 bases). V gave up 5 bases and J gave up 3 bases, with 11 bases separating them. The CDR3 covers 13 residues. Per germline, CDR1 LNHDA and CDR2 SQIVND (reference sequence).

The rearrangement uses TRBV27 and TRBJ2-7; D is ambiguous. The CDR3 is made up of 14 amino acids. The V end was cut by 3 bases, the J end by 3 bases, with 12 bases between. From germline, CDR1 is MNHEY and CDR2 SMNVEV (reference sequence). CDR3 nucleotides: TGTGCCAGCAGTTTGAGTAGGGATCACTACGAGCAGTACTTC. It specifies CASSLSRDHYEQYF.

This chain links TRBV27 with TRBJ1-5, with D perhaps TRBD1 (6 bases). Between the trimmed V and J ends, which lost 3 bases and 3 bases, there was a span of 15 bases. Germline CDR1 is MNHEY and CDR2 is SMNVEV (reference sequence). This CDR3 has 16 residues. CDR3 residues: CASSFRGPGFNQPQHF. In DNA, the CDR3 is TGTGCCAGCAGTTTCAGGGGCCCGGGGTTCAATCAGCCCCAGCATTTT.

The CDR3 DNA follows: TGTGCCAGCCTGTCGATGCTCGAGGGAGGTGAGACCCAGTACTTC. Residues: CASLSMLEGGETQYF. The genes are TRBV28 and TRBJ2-5; TRBD2 is a possible D gene (6 bases). This CDR3 contains 15 residues. CDR1 and CDR2 (germline): MDHEN, SYDVKM. Trimming stripped 8 bases from V and 5 bases from J, with 21 bases between.

The chain has TRBV5-8 and TRBJ1-5, with TRBD1 identical over 12 bases. Germline CDR1 reads SGHTS; CDR2 reads YDEGEE. J lost 0 bases, V lost 5 bases, and 3 bases had no gene match. The CDR3 is 16 amino acids. The CDR3 loop reads CASRGQGAFSNQPQHF. The CDR3 nucleotides are TGTGCCAGCAGGGGACAGGGGGCTTTTAGCAATCAGCCCCAGCATTTT. The complete variable domain, with remaining parts taken from reference TRBV5-8 and TRBJ1-5, reads EAGVTQSPTHLIKTRGQQATLRCSPISGHTSVYWYQQALGLGLQFLLWYDEGEERNRGNFPPRFSGRQFPNYSSELNVNALELEDSALYLCASRGQGAFSNQPQHFGDGTRLSIL.

The chain has TRBV13 and TRBJ1-2; maybe TRBD1 (5 bases). Trimming removed 3 bases at V and 1 base at J, with 12 bases between. The V gene's germline CDR1 is PRHDT and CDR2 FYEKMQ (reference sequence). The CDR3 extends over 15 amino acids. CDR3 in amino acids: CASSLGRDLNYGYTF. The CDR3 coding sequence is TGTGCCAGCAGCTTGGGCAGGGACCTTAACTATGGCTACACCTTC.

The chain is built from TRBV4-1 and TRBJ1-2; 8 bases are shared with TRBD1. This CDR3 is 14 amino acids long. V dropped 4 bases and J dropped 3; count of bases not matched to a gene: 4. Looked up from germline, CDR1 is MGHRA and CDR2 is YSYEKL. Written as DNA, the CDR3 is TGCGCCAGCAGCCCTGGACAGGGCTACTATGGCTACACCTTC. This encodes CASSPGQGYYGYTF.

The chain carries TRBV6-5 and TRBJ2-3; 8 positions agree with TRBD1. In germline, CDR1 is MNHEY, CDR2 SVGAGI. This CDR3 comprises 15 residues. Germline trimming cut 5 bases from V and 2 bases from J; bases unmatched to any gene: 6. The CDR3 DNA sequence: TGTGCCAGCAGTCCACAGGGGGGTTACACAGATACGCAGTATTTT. Amino acid sequence: CASSPQGGYTDTQYF.

The J gene is TRBJ2-2, the V gene TRBV6-1, with TRBD1 as a possible D gene (7 bases). This CDR3 comprises 13 residues. Deletions cut 7 bases from V and 6 bases from J, with 12 bases between. Germline V CDR1 and CDR2: MNHNS, SASEGT. The CDR3 region has the DNA TGTGCCAGCACCACCAGGGGGGCCGGGGAGCTGTTTTTT. The encoded protein is CASTTRGAGELFF.

On this clone: Other DNA sequences in the same sample also yield this CDR3. The rearrangement joins TRBV2 to TRBJ2-2, with D hard to call. V gave up 4 bases and J gave up 0 bases, with 6 bases separating them. Germline CDR1 reads SNHLY; CDR2 reads FYNNEI. The CDR3 has 14 amino acids. CDR3 nucleotides: TGTGCCAGCAGTGTCGGGCCGAACACCGGGGAGCTGTTTTTT. It yields the protein CASSVGPNTGELFF.

On this clone: In the same sample, other DNA sequences code for this CDR3. J is TRBJ2-7 and V is TRBV5-1, with a tentative D call TRBD1 (6 bases). Germline V gene sequence: CDR1 SGHRS, CDR2 YFSETQ. V lost 0 bases, J lost 3 bases, and 7 bases lay in between. CDR3 length: 13 residues. The CDR3 region has the DNA TGCGCCAGCAGCTTGGTACAGGGCTACGAGCAGTACTTC. Its protein is CASSLVQGYEQYF.

This chain connects TRBV28 to TRBJ1-1, with D perhaps TRBD1 (5 bases). Germline CDR1 MDHEN, CDR2 SYDVKM. V lost 3 bases and J lost 0, with 17 bases in between. CDR3 length: 17 amino acids. The CDR3 spells CASSLVQGENLNTEAFF. Written as DNA, the CDR3 is TGTGCCAGCAGTTTGGTCCAGGGTGAAAATCTGAACACTGAAGCTTTCTTT.

The chain recombines TRBV7-2 with TRBJ2-3; the match to TRBD2 covers 7 bases. From germline, CDR1 is SGHTA and CDR2 FQGNSA. The CDR3 has 15 amino acids. After removal of 5 bases from V and 5 bases from J, the junction contained 10 bases not matched to a gene. CDR3 residues: CASSLWEGPQDTQYF. The DNA for the CDR3 is TGTGCCAGCAGCCTCTGGGAGGGCCCCCAAGATACGCAGTATTTT. The whole variable domain, remainder taken from reference TRBV7-2 and TRBJ2-3, is GAGVSQSPSNKVTEKGKDVELRCDPISGHTALYWYRQSLGQGLEFLIYFQGNSAPDKSGLPSDRFSAERTGGSVSTLTIQRTQQEDSAVYLCASSLWEGPQDTQYFGPGTRLTVL.

The CDR3 loop reads CASSHRDYYEQYF. Here the CDR3 DNA reads TGTGCCAGCAGCCACAGGGATTACTACGAGCAGTACTTC. V is TRBV14 and J is TRBJ2-7, with D possibly TRBD1 on 5 matching bases. The CDR3 is 13 amino acids. Germline V CDR1 and CDR2: SGHDN, FVKESK. V lost 3 bases and J 3 bases, leaving 9 bases between the germline ends.

The chain employs TRBV6-1 and TRBJ2-1, with TRBD2 matching 10 bases. The CDR3 is 14 amino acids. Germline V CDR1 and CDR2: MNHNS, SASEGT. With 6 bases clipped from V and 8 bases from J, the junction kept 7 bases outside the gene matches. DNA for the CDR3: TGTGCCAGCAGGTTCCTAGCGGGAGTCTATGAGCAGTTCTTC. Translating gives CASRFLAGVYEQFF.

The chain has TRBV5-6 and TRBJ1-3, with TRBD1 as a possible D gene (6 bases). V was trimmed by 3 bases and J by 1 base, leaving 8 bases between them. The CDR3 has 14 amino acids. CDR1 SGHDT and CDR2 YYEEEE come from the germline V gene. CDR3 DNA sequence: TGTGCCAGCAGCTCAGGGGCTTCTGGAAACACCATATATTTT. Amino acid sequence: CASSSGASGNTIYF.

V gene TRBV6-5 combines with J gene TRBJ2-7; no definite D call. Trimming removed 5 bases from V and 10 bases from J, with 15 bases in between. Germline V gene data show CDR1 as MNHEY and CDR2 as SVGAGI. The CDR3 has 12 amino acids. In DNA form, the CDR3 reads TGTGCCAGCAGTCCAGATTCCACAGAACAGTACTTC. This sequence encodes CASSPDSTEQYF.

This clone was observed once. V usage is TRBV7-9 and J usage is TRBJ2-1; tentative D call: TRBD1 (5 bases). CDR3 length: 16 residues. Looked up from germline, CDR1 is SEHNR and CDR2 is FQNEAQ (reference sequence). V lost 5 bases and J 0 bases, leaving 14 bases between the germline ends. Here the CDR3 reads CASSLKTVSSYNEQFF. CDR3 bases: TGTGCCAGCAGCCTGAAGACAGTAAGCTCCTACAATGAGCAGTTCTTC.

The chain has TRBV19 and TRBJ1-1; weak D call: TRBD1 (6 bases). This CDR3 has 14 amino acids. V was trimmed by 4 bases and J by 1 base, leaving 10 bases between them. The germline gives CDR1 LNHDA, CDR2 SQIVND (reference sequence). The CDR3 loop reads CASSTRTENTEAFF. DNA of the CDR3: TGTGCCAGTAGTACCCGGACAGAGAACACTGAAGCTTTCTTT. Filled out from reference TRBV19 and TRBJ1-1, the complete variable domain reads DGGITQSPKYLFRKEGQNVTLSCEQNLNHDAMYWYRQDPGQGLRLIYYSQIVNDFQKGDIAEGYSVSREKKESFPLTVTSAQKNPTAFYLCASSTRTENTEAFFGQGTRLTVV.

The chain combines TRBV19 with TRBJ1-5; perhaps TRBD1 as D (6 bases). This CDR3 region has 16 residues. Germline values: CDR1 LNHDA, CDR2 SQIVND (reference sequence). Trimming pared 6 bases from V and 4 bases from J, leaving 19 bases between. The CDR3 DNA follows: TGTGCCAGTAGGCGAGAGGCGGGACATCTTAATCAGCCCCAGCATTTT. It yields the protein CASRREAGHLNQPQHF. The full variable domain, in which reference TRBV19 and TRBJ1-5 provide the parts outside the CDR3, is DGGITQSPKYLFRKEGQNVTLSCEQNLNHDAMYWYRQDPGQGLRLIYYSQIVNDFQKGDIAEGYSVSREKKESFPLTVTSAQKNPTAFYLCASRREAGHLNQPQHFGDGTRLSIL.

The chain has TRBV5-1 and TRBJ2-1; tentative D call: TRBD2 (6 bases). V gave up 4 bases and J gave up 0 bases, with 26 bases separating them. The CDR3 is 20 residues long. Germline V gives CDR1 SGHRS, CDR2 YFSETQ. CDR3: CASSPTLGDSVFSSYNEQFF. For the CDR3, the DNA is TGCGCCAGCAGCCCGACGCTGGGGGACTCTGTCTTTAGCTCCTACAATGAGCAGTTCTTC.

V usage is TRBV4-3 and J usage is TRBJ1-3; D is uncertain. The germline V and J ends were trimmed by 1 base and 8 bases, with 18 bases remaining between them. CDR1 and CDR2 from the germline V gene are LGHNA and YSLEER. The CDR3 spans 16 residues. The CDR3 reads CASSQAGGLGWDTIYF. CDR3 nucleotides: TGCGCCAGCAGCCAAGCGGGCGGCTTAGGGTGGGACACCATATATTTT.

The chain has TRBV4-1 and TRBJ2-5, with D possibly being TRBD2 (6 bases). This CDR3 is built from 17 residues. The V end was cut by 1 base, the J end by 1 base, with 16 bases between. Germline V gene lookup returns CDR1 MGHRA and CDR2 YSYEKL. DNA for the CDR3: TGCGCCAGCAGCCAAGGGGCGGGACCTTACATCCAAGAGACCCAGTACTTC. Protein: CASSQGAGPYIQETQYF.

This clone was seen once. The chain joins TRBV29-1 to TRBJ2-2, with D possibly TRBD1 on 6 matching bases. The CDR3 spans 13 residues. Deletions cut 7 bases from V and 4 bases from J, with 13 bases between. Germline V gives CDR1 SQVTM, CDR2 ANQGSEA. Here the CDR3 reads CSALTGSTGELFF. CDR3 coding DNA: TGCAGCGCTCTTACAGGGAGCACCGGGGAGCTGTTTTTT.

The chain links TRBV6-6 to TRBJ2-2; no clear D. V lost 4 bases and J lost 7, with 7 bases in between. CDR1 and CDR2 (germline): MNHNY, SVGAGI (reference sequence). The length of the CDR3 is 12 residues. CDR3 in amino acids: CASSSWGGELFF. The CDR3, as DNA: TGTGCCAGCAGTTCTTGGGGCGGGGAGCTGTTTTTT.

The gene calls are TRBV25-1 and TRBJ1-5; 9 positions agree with TRBD1. Germline V gene sequence: CDR1 MGHDK, CDR2 SYGVNS. The trim removed 2 bases at V and 7 bases at J, leaving 3 bases unmatched. The CDR3 loop spans 14 amino acids. DNA of the CDR3: TGTGCCAGCAGTGAACGGACAGGGGAACAGCCCCAGCATTTT. Amino acid sequence: CASSERTGEQPQHF.